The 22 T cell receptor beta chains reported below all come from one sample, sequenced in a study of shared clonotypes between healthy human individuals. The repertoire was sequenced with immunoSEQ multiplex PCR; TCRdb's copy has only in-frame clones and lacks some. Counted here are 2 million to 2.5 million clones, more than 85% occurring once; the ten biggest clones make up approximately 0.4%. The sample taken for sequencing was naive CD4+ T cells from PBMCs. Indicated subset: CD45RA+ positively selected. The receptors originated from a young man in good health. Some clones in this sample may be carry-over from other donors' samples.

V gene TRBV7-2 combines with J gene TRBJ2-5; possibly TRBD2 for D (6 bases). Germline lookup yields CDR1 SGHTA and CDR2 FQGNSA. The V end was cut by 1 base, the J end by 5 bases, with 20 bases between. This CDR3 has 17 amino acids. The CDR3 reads CASSLVRGGGRRETQYF. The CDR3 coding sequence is TGTGCCAGCAGCTTAGTGCGGGGCGGCGGGCGCCGGGAGACCCAGTACTTC.

CDR3 sequence (DNA): TGTGCCAGCTCACCTAAAGGGGGGGCCCGCTACGAGCAGTACTTC. It yields the protein CASSPKGGARYEQYF. The rearrangement uses TRBV18 and TRBJ2-7; weak D call: TRBD2 (7 bases). Germline CDR1 KGHSH, CDR2 LQKENI. The CDR3 contains 15 residues. Trimming removed 3 bases at V and 3 bases at J, with 15 bases between.

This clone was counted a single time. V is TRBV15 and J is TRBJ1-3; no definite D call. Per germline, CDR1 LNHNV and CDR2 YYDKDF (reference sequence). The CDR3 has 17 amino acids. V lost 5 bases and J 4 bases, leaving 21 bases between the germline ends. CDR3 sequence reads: CATSAPMGRASGNTIYF. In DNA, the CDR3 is TGTGCCACCAGCGCCCCTATGGGTCGTGCATCGGGAAACACCATATATTTT.

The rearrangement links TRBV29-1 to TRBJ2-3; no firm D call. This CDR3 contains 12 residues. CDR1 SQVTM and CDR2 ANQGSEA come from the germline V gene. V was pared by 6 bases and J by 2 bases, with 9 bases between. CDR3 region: CSVHQFTDTQYF. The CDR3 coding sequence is TGCAGCGTGCACCAGTTCACAGATACGCAGTATTTT.

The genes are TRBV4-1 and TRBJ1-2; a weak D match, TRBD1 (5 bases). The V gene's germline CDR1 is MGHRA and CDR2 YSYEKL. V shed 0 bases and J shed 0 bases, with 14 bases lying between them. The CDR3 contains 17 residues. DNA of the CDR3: TGCGCCAGCAGCCAAGATACGACCTCGACAGCTAACTATGGCTACACCTTC. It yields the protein CASSQDTTSTANYGYTF.

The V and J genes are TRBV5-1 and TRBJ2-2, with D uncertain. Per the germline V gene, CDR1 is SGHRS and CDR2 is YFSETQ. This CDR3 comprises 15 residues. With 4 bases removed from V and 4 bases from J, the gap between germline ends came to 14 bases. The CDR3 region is CASSNSPRPTGELFF. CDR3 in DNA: TGCGCCAGCAGCAATTCCCCACGGCCCACCGGGGAGCTGTTTTTT.

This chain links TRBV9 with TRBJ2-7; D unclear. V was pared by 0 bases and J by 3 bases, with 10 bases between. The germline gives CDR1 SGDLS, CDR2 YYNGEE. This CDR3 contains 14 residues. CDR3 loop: CASSVEVNNYEQYF. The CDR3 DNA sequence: TGTGCCAGCAGCGTAGAGGTTAACAACTACGAGCAGTACTTC.

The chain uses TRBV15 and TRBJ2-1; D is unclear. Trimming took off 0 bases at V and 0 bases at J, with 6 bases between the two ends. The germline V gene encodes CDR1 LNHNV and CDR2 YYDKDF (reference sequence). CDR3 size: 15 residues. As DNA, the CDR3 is TGTGCCACCAGCAGAGAAAGGGTCTCCTACAATGAGCAGTTCTTC. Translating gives CATSRERVSYNEQFF. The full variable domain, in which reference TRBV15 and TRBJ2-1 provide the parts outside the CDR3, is DAMVIQNPRYQVTQFGKPVTLSCSQTLNHNVMYWYQQKSSQAPKLLFHYYDKDFNNEADTPDNFQSRRPNTSFCFLDIRSPGLGDTAMYLCATSRERVSYNEQFFGPGTRLTVL.

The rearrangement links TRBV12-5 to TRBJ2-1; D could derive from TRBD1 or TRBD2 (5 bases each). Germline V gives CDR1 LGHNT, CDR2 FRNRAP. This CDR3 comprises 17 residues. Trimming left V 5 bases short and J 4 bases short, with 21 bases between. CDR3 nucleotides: TGTGCTAGTGGTCTGGGGCCTTGGGACGGAAGGTACAATGAGCAGTTCTTC. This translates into CASGLGPWDGRYNEQFF.

This chain's CDR3 is CASSLGERTEAFF. DNA of the CDR3: TGTGCCAGCAGCTTAGGAGAAAGGACAGAAGCTTTCTTT. The chain combines TRBV7-3 with TRBJ1-1, with a tentative D call TRBD1 (5 bases). The length of the CDR3 is 13 residues. V lost 2 bases and J 8 bases, leaving 12 bases between the germline ends. CDR1 is SGHTA, CDR2 FQGTGA, per germline.

In DNA, the CDR3 is TGTGCCAGCAGCCCTGAAGGGAGCTCCGAGCAGTACTTC. Protein: CASSPEGSSEQYF. The genes are TRBV7-3 and TRBJ2-7; weak D call: TRBD2 (5 bases). Germline V gene lookup returns CDR1 SGHTA and CDR2 FQGTGA. Trimming stripped 5 bases from V and 6 bases from J, with 14 bases between. This CDR3 is built from 13 residues.

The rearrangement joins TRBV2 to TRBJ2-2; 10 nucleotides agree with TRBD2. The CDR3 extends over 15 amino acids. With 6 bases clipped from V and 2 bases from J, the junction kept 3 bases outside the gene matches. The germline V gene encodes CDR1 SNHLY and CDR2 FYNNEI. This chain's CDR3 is CASRASGSNTGELFF. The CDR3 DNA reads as TGTGCCAGCAGGGCTAGCGGGAGTAACACCGGGGAGCTGTTTTTT. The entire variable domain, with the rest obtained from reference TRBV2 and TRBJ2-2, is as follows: EPEVTQTPSHQVTQMGQEVILRCVPISNHLYFYWYRQILGQKVEFLVSFYNNEISEKSEIFDDQFSVERPDGSNFTLKIRSTKLEDSAMYFCASRASGSNTGELFFGEGSRLTVL.

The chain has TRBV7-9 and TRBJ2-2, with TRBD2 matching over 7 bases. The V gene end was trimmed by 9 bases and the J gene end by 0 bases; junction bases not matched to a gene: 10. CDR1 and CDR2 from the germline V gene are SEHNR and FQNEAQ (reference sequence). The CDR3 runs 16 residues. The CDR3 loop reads CASQTGLAANTGELFF. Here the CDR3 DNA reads TGTGCCAGTCAAACGGGGCTAGCGGCGAACACCGGGGAGCTGTTTTTT.

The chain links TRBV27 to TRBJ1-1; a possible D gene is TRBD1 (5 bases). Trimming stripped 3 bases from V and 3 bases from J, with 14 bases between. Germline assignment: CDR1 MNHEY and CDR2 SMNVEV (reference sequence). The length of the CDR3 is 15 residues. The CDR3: CASSLLGPGDTEAFF. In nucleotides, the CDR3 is TGTGCCAGCAGTTTGCTGGGGCCGGGGGACACTGAAGCTTTCTTT.

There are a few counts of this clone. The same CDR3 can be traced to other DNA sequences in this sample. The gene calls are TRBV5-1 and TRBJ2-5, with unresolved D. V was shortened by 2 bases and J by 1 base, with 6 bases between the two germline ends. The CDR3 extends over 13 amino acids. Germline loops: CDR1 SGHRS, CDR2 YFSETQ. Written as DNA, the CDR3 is TGCGCCAGCAGCTTTAGGGCCCAAGAGACCCAGTACTTC. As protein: CASSFRAQETQYF.

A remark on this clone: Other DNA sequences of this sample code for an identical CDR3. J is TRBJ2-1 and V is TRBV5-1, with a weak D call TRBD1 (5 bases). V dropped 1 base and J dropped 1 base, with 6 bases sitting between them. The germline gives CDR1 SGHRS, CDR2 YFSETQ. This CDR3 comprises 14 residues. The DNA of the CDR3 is TGCGCCAGCAGCTTGCAGGGATCCTACAATGAGCAGTTCTTC. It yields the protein CASSLQGSYNEQFF.

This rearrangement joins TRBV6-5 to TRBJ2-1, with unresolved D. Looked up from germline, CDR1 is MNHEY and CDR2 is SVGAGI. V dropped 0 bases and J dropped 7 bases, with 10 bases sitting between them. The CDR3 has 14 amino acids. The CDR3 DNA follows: TGTGCCAGCAGTTACTCTAACGCACGGAATGAGCAGTTCTTC. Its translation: CASSYSNARNEQFF.

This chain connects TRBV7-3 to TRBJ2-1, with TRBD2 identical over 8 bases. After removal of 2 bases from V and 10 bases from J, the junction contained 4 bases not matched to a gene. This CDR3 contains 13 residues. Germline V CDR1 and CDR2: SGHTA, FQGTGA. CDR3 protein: CASSLARTSEQFF. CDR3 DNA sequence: TGTGCCAGCAGCTTAGCGCGGACTAGCGAGCAGTTCTTC.

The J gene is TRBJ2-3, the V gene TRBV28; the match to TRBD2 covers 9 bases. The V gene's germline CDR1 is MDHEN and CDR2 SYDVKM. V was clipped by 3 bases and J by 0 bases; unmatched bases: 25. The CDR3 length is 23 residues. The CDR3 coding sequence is TGTGCCAGCAGTTTGTGGGCGGGAGGGCCGTCCTCCAACGCTAACCCTAGCACAGATACGCAGTATTTT. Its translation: CASSLWAGGPSSNANPSTDTQYF.

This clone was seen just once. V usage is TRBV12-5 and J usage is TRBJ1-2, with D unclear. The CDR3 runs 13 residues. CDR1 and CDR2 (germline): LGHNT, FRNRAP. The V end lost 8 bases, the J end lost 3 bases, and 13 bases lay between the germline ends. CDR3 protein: CASTISAHYGYTF. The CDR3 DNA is TGTGCTAGTACCATTTCGGCCCACTATGGCTACACCTTC. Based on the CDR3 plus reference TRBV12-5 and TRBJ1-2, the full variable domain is DARVTQTPRHKVTEMGQEVTMRCQPILGHNTVFWYRQTMMQGLELLAYFRNRAPLDDSGMPKDRFSAEMPDATLATLKIQPSEPRDSAVYFCASTISAHYGYTFGSGTRLTVV.

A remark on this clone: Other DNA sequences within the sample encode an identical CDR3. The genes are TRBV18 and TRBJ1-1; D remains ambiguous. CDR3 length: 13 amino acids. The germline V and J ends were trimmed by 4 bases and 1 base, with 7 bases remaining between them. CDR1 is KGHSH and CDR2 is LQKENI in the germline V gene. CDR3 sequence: CASSLHKNTEAFF. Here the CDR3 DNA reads TGTGCCAGCTCACTTCATAAGAACACTGAAGCTTTCTTT.

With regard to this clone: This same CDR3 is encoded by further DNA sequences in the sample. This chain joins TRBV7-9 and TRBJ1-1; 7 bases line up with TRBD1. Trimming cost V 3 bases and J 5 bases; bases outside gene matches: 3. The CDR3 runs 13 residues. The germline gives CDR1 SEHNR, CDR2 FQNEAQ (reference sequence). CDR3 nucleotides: TGTGCCAGCAGCTTCCGGACAGGAACTGAAGCTTTCTTT. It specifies CASSFRTGTEAFF.